This T cell receptor (beta chain) was identified in a study of PD-1 blockade in classical Hodgkin lymphoma. Time point denoted: newly diagnosed, previously untreated cHL patient sample. Purification of CD4+ T cells from thawed PBMCs was performed via magnetic negative selection. To note about this clone: Its antigen is as yet unknown.

The V and J ends lost 2 bases and 5 bases respectively, with 7 bases between them. The length of the CDR3 is 14 residues. The germline gives CDR1 KGHSH, CDR2 LQKENI. Assay used: immunoSEQ multiplex PCR; TCRdb lists only in-frame clones, some missing. The sample lists 3,000 to 4,000 clones, over 80% occurring once. Study results and caveats: Newly diagnosed patients reportedly trailed healthy donors in baseline TCR diversity.

This chain connects TRBV18 to TRBJ1-6, with unresolved D. The sequenced sample consisted of CD4+ T cells from blood. This sequence was found in a human donor with classical Hodgkin lymphoma. CDR3 nucleotides: TGTGCCAGCTCACCAGCGGGAGATAATTCACCCCTCCACTTT. It specifies CASSPAGDNSPLHF.